This T cell receptor beta chain was captured in a study of T-cell memory formation after mild COVID-19. 5'RACE, which relied on constant-segment primers, yielded TCR alpha and TCR beta cDNA libraries carrying sample barcodes and UMIs. TCRdb fed the 5' RACE reads into MiXCR, producing one record per CDR3 protein. The sample carries almost 250,000 distinct CDR3 sequences, 15% recorded once. Looked up from germline, CDR1 is KGHDR and CDR2 is SFDVKD. Germline trimming cut 9 bases from V and 7 bases from J; bases unmatched to any gene: 11. The CDR3 totals 13 residues. A note on this clonotype: Its antigen is currently unknown.

Study-wide findings and caveats: Prior to infection, memory already included some responding clones, suggesting cross-reactive memory joined. Contracting clones, day 15 to 85, had balanced CD4/CD8, and later expanders favored CD4+.

The sequence derives from an adult woman who had mild COVID-19 (a few samples of this study predate the infection). Cell type and time point are not known. The genes are TRBV24-1 and TRBJ2-7, with 7 bases lining up with TRBD1. The sequenced material came from PBMCs or a T cell subset sorted from them (not recorded which). CDR3 nucleotides: TGTGCCACCGCCGGGGACAGCGGCCTTGAGCAGTACTTC. It encodes CATAGDSGLEQYF.